The rows below give T cell receptor beta chains drawn from one sample of a study of cytomegalovirus exposure and HLA in healthy donors. Profiling relied on immunoSEQ multiplex PCR, and the TCRdb table lists in-frame clones only, not all of them. This sample's table reports fewer than 150,000 clones. The sequenced sample was PBMCs. The receptors shown here come from a man aged 40-50 years in good health and CMV-seronegative. Both conserved end residues are part of each CDR3. The D gene is left open where the match is weak.

V	D	J	DNA	CDR3
TRBV4-1	.	TRBJ1-5	TGCGCCAGCAGCCAAGAGAGGGAGATTCGGAATCAGCCCCAGCATTTT	CASSQEREIRNQPQHF
TRBV5-4	TRBD1	TRBJ2-4	TGTGCCAGCAGCGATCGCCGACAGGGATCAAACATTCAGTACTTC	CASSDRRQGSNIQYF
TRBV5-1	.	TRBJ2-7	TGCGCCAGCAGCTTCGGGATAGCCTACGAGCAGTACTTC	CASSFGIAYEQYF
TRBV7-2	TRBD2	TRBJ2-3	TGTGCCAGCGGACGCAGTACTAGCGGGGCTCGTACGCAGTATTTT	CASGRSTSGARTQYF
TRBV7-2	.	TRBJ1-2	TGTGCCAGCAGCTTAGACGGCTATGGCTACACCTTC	CASSLDGYGYTF
TRBV5-4	TRBD1	TRBJ1-2	TGTGCCAGCACAGGCCTAACAGGGGGCCGGAACTATGGCTACACCTTC	CASTGLTGGRNYGYTF
TRBV20-1	.	TRBJ1-1	TGCAGTGCTATGGACAGTGAAGCTTTCTTT	CSAMDSEAFF
TRBV6-6	.	TRBJ1-4	TGTGCCAGCCGGCCGGCGAGGGCTGCAACTAATGAAAAACTGTTTTTT	CASRPARAATNEKLFF
TRBV27	.	TRBJ2-7	TGTGCCAGCAGTTTTAGGGCAGGGGTGTCCTACGAGCAGTACTTC	CASSFRAGVSYEQYF
TRBV29-1	TRBD1	TRBJ2-7	TGCAGCGCCGAGGGACAGGGAAGGGGCGAGCAGTACTTC	CSAEGQGRGEQYF
TRBV29-1	TRBD2	TRBJ2-7	TGCAGCGTTGTAGGACTAGCCCCCGAGCAGTACTTC	CSVVGLAPEQYF
TRBV4-2	TRBD2	TRBJ2-7	TGTGCCAGCAGTCTCACTAGCGGGGCCTCCTACGAGCAGTACTTC	CASSLTSGASYEQYF
TRBV2	.	TRBJ2-7	TGTGCCAGCACGAGACAGGAGCTATCCTACGAGCAGTACTTC	CASTRQELSYEQYF
TRBV19	.	TRBJ1-3	TGTGCCAGTAGTATGGGCGGGGGAAACACCATATATTTT	CASSMGGGNTIYF
TRBV7-8	TRBD1	TRBJ2-5	TGTGCCAGCAGCTCGAGGTGGCGGGACAGGTCCTTGGGGGAGACCCAGTACTTC	CASSSRWRDRSLGETQYF
TRBV5-1	.	TRBJ1-2	TGCGCCAGCAGCCCAGGTCTCAGGACAAACTATGGCTACACCTTC	CASSPGLRTNYGYTF
TRBV6-1	TRBD2	TRBJ2-7	TGTGCCAGCAGTGGGTTAGCGGGGGGGCCGCTAAACGAGCAGTACTTC	CASSGLAGGPLNEQYF
TRBV7-9	TRBD1	TRBJ2-4	TGTGCCAGCAGCCTCAGGACAGGGCTAGCCAAAAACATTCAGTACTTC	CASSLRTGLAKNIQYF
TRBV11-2	TRBD1	TRBJ2-1	TGTGCCAGCAGCCCCGGGACAGGGAATAGGGATGAGCAGTTCTTC	CASSPGTGNRDEQFF
TRBV6-6	.	TRBJ1-2	TGTGCCAGCAGTTACTCCGAGGGAGGTACGGGCTATGGCTACACCTTC	CASSYSEGGTGYGYTF
TRBV5-1	.	TRBJ2-2	TGCGCCAGCAGCTTCCTCCTCACTGGGGAAGGGACAAACACCGGGGAGCTGTTTTTT	CASSFLLTGEGTNTGELFF
TRBV7-3	.	TRBJ1-1	TGTGCCAGCAGCTCGGGGGGTGGGTTTGTAAACACTGAAGCTTTCTTT	CASSSGGGFVNTEAFF
TRBV2	TRBD1	TRBJ2-5	TGTGCCAGCCAGGGGGCCCAAGAGACCCAGTACTTC	CASQGAQETQYF
TRBV4-1	TRBD1	TRBJ2-1	TGCGCCAGCAGCAACAGGGACAGGGAGCGCAATGAGCAGTTCTTC	CASSNRDRERNEQFF
TRBV5-1	TRBD2	TRBJ2-5	TGCGCCAGCAGCCCGGGACTAGCGGGGGTTGAGACCCAGTACTTC	CASSPGLAGVETQYF
TRBV7-9	.	TRBJ2-7	TGTGCCAGCAGCTTGGCGGGACTCTTCTACGAGCAGTACTTC	CASSLAGLFYEQYF